The rows below give T cell receptor beta chains drawn from one sample of a study of CD8 T cells in Susac syndrome. TCRdb reprocessed the immunoSEQ multiplex PCR reads via MiXCR and lists one record per CDR3 protein. The data show about 300,000 distinct CDR3 sequences, 75% to 85% seen once. The sequenced sample consisted of CD8+ T cells from PBMCs. All receptors come from a human donor with multiple sclerosis. Both conserved end residues are part of each CDR3. The D gene is left open where the match is weak. The size entry is marked missing in some rows and otherwise reads once, few, many or a size class.

clone size: NA; V gene: TRBV7-8; J gene: TRBJ1-5; D gene: NA; CDR3 DNA: TGTGCCAGCAGCCCGACCTATGGGGGGTATCAGCCCCAGCATTTT; CDR3 protein: CASSPTYGGYQPQHF
clone size: NA; V gene: TRBV21-1; J gene: TRBJ2-5; D gene: NA; CDR3 DNA: TGTGCCAGCAGCATGGAAAAGACAGGGAGTGAGACCCAGTACTTC; CDR3 protein: CASSMEKTGSETQYF
clone size: once; V gene: TRBV7-9; J gene: TRBJ2-7; D gene: NA; CDR3 DNA: TGTGCCAGCAGCTTAAGAGAGGGGCGCGACGAGCAGTACTTC; CDR3 protein: CASSLREGRDEQYF
clone size: NA; V gene: TRBV19; J gene: TRBJ2-1; D gene: TRBD2; CDR3 DNA: TGTGCCAGTAGTGTGACTAGCGGGCGCTACAATGAGCAGTTCTTC; CDR3 protein: CASSVTSGRYNEQFF
clone size: NA; V gene: TRBV6-2/TRBV6-3; J gene: TRBJ2-1; D gene: TRBD2; CDR3 DNA: TGTGCCAGCAGTTACTCGCCTAGCGGGAGTAAATACAATGAGCAGTTCTTC; CDR3 protein: CASSYSPSGSKYNEQFF
clone size: NA; V gene: TRBV12-3/TRBV12-4; J gene: TRBJ1-2; D gene: NA; CDR3 DNA: TGTGCCAGCAGTTTCAGGCCGGGGGCCCAGGGCTACACCTTC; CDR3 protein: CASSFRPGAQGYTF
clone size: NA; V gene: TRBV9; J gene: TRBJ2-7; D gene: TRBD2; CDR3 DNA: TGTGCCAGCAGCGTAGTAGCGGGGGGCTACGAGCAGTACTTC; CDR3 protein: CASSVVAGGYEQYF
clone size: NA; V gene: TRBV7-9; J gene: TRBJ2-1; D gene: TRBD2; CDR3 DNA: TGTGCCAGCAGTAGGACTAGCGGGAGGAGCTCCTACAATGAGCAGTTCTTC; CDR3 protein: CASSRTSGRSSYNEQFF
clone size: NA; V gene: TRBV19; J gene: TRBJ1-1; D gene: NA; CDR3 DNA: TGTGCCAGTAGTATAGGGGGGATCGCTGAAGCTTTCTTT; CDR3 protein: CASSIGGIAEAFF
clone size: NA; V gene: TRBV5-1; J gene: TRBJ2-5; D gene: NA; CDR3 DNA: TGCGCCAGCAGCTTGGGGCAGCAACAAGAGACCCAGTACTTC; CDR3 protein: CASSLGQQQETQYF
clone size: NA; V gene: TRBV5-1; J gene: TRBJ1-1; D gene: TRBD1; CDR3 DNA: TGCGCCAGCAGCCTTACGACAGGGCAGGGGAACACTGAAGCTTTCTTT; CDR3 protein: CASSLTTGQGNTEAFF
clone size: NA; V gene: TRBV6-1; J gene: TRBJ2-2; D gene: TRBD1; CDR3 DNA: TGTGCCAGCAATAAGGAGGACAGGGCTGGCACCGGGGAGCTGTTTTTT; CDR3 protein: CASNKEDRAGTGELFF
clone size: once; V gene: TRBV20-1; J gene: TRBJ2-2; D gene: NA; CDR3 DNA: TGCAGTGCTAGAGCTTACCGGACTGCCGGCGATTCGAACACCGGGGAGCTGTTTTTT; CDR3 protein: CSARAYRTAGDSNTGELFF
clone size: NA; V gene: TRBV7-2; J gene: TRBJ2-5; D gene: NA; CDR3 DNA: TGTGCCAGCAGCTTAGCAAACCAAGAGACCCAGTACTTC; CDR3 protein: CASSLANQETQYF
clone size: NA; V gene: TRBV27; J gene: TRBJ2-5; D gene: TRBD2; CDR3 DNA: TGTGCCAGCAGTTCCCCTCGCGGGAGGTACGCGGAGACCCAGTACTTC; CDR3 protein: CASSSPRGRYAETQYF
clone size: NA; V gene: TRBV7-9; J gene: TRBJ1-3; D gene: NA; CDR3 DNA: TGTGCCAGCCCCCCAGAAGGACCGTACTCTGGAAACACCATATATTTT; CDR3 protein: CASPPEGPYSGNTIYF
clone size: NA; V gene: TRBV28; J gene: TRBJ1-4; D gene: NA; CDR3 DNA: TGTGCCAGCAGTTTATCCCCCCGGGGGGCCCTCAATGAAAAACTGTTTTTT; CDR3 protein: CASSLSPRGALNEKLFF